Each of the 7 T cell receptor beta chains below was sequenced from the same sample in a study of tissue T cells after allogeneic stem cell transplantation (dated by TCRdb to 2021 to 2024). The intended sense of this specimen's time point label: mouse harvest day 14 after allogeneic transplant. Mouse grafts combined 10^7 T-cell-depleted bone marrow cells with 10^6 splenic CD5+ T cells, given via tail vein injection. Library preparation was by the immunoSEQ multiplex PCR assay. The immuneACCESS repertoire file appears here via TCRdb, limited to in-frame rearrangements. These files lack a portion of the clones; in checked studies, under half of the deficit traces to unresolved V genes, and the cause of the others is not known. This sample is represented by approximately 5,000 clones; about two fifths of them were singletons. The ten largest clones add up to roughly 23% of the sample. The sequencing sample was made of gut tissue. The source of these receptors is a female BALB/c mouse given C57BL/6 T cells with graft-versus-host disease after an allogeneic hematopoietic cell transplant.

To note about this clone: Germline and genes here are mouse. The read halts 1 residue ahead of the CDR3 end, with the missing end drawn from the germline J gene. V and J are TRBV16 and TRBJ2-3, with D possibly matching TRBD1 (6 bases). Germline assignment: CDR1 SGHSA and CDR2 FRNQAP. The V gene lost 5 bases and the J gene lost 3 bases, with 12 bases spanning the gap. The CDR3 spans 14 residues. The CDR3 bases that were read are TGTGCAAGCAGCCTACAAGGGACAGCAGAAACGCTGTAT. Translating gives CASSLQGTAETLY. The whole CDR3 protein is CASSLQGTAETLYF.

Concerning this clone itself: The gene names here belong to mouse. The missing CDR3 end, 1 residue past where the read stops, is filled in from the germline J gene. The sample holds other DNA sequences that translate to the same CDR3. The gene calls are TRBV26 and TRBJ2-4; perhaps TRBD2 as D (6 bases). The CDR3 is 15 amino acids. The ends were cut back, 2 bases at V and 1 base at J, with 10 bases in the middle. From germline, CDR1 is KGHPV and CDR2 FQNQEV (reference sequence). Incomplete CDR3 DNA: TGTGCCAGCAGTCTGGGGGTGGGGGGTCAAAACACCTTGTAC. Protein: CASSLGVGGQNTLY. The CDR3 as a whole reads CASSLGVGGQNTLYF.

There are a few counts of this clone. The germline and genes are mouse ones. CDR3 DNA, as far as it was read: TGTGCCAGCAGTCCTGATAACTATGCTGAGCAGTTC. It specifies CASSPDNYAEQF. The whole CDR3 protein is CASSPDNYAEQFF. This chain joins TRBV26 and TRBJ2-1; D is unresolved. The read gets to within 1 residue of the CDR3 end, and the germline J gene fills in the rest. V was trimmed by 4 bases and J by 0 bases, leaving 4 bases between them. In germline, CDR1 is KGHPV, CDR2 FQNQEV (reference sequence). CDR3 length equals 13 residues.

This clone was detected only a few times. Gene names denote mouse genes. The read gets to within 1 residue of the CDR3 end, and the germline J gene fills in the rest. The chain combines TRBV1 with TRBJ1-2, with 10 bases aligning to TRBD1. V gave up 3 bases and J gave up 2 bases; unmatched junction bases: 3. The germline V gene encodes CDR1 NSQYPW and CDR2 LRSPGD (reference sequence). The CDR3 covers 15 residues. CDR3 protein: CTCSARDRGNSDYTF. The DNA read from the CDR3 is TGCACCTGCAGTGCCCGGGACAGGGGTAACTCCGACTACACC.

With respect to this clone: Germline and genes here are mouse. The DNA ends 1 residue before the CDR3 does, and the rest of the CDR3 is filled in from the germline J gene. This rearrangement joins TRBV3 to TRBJ2-5; 8 bases are a match to TRBD2. The CDR3 sequence is 15 residues long. The ends lost 3 bases at V and 3 bases at J; junction bases unmatched: 5. From germline, CDR1 is SNHLY and CDR2 FYNGKV (reference sequence). CDR3 sequence reads: CASSLTGAGQDTQYF. The covered CDR3 bases are TGTGCCAGCAGCTTGACTGGGGCAGGTCAAGACACCCAGTAC.

About this clone: Gene and germline names: mouse. The CDR3 is cut off 1 residue early in the read; its end comes from the germline J gene. The rearrangement joins TRBV26 to TRBJ1-5; D is possibly TRBD1 (5 bases). Germline CDR1 is KGHPV and CDR2 is FQNQEV (reference sequence). V was cut by 6 bases and J by 3 bases, with 9 bases left in between. The CDR3 consists of 13 residues. CDR3 protein: CASSPGSNQAPLF. CDR3 bases read: TGTGCCAGCAGCCCAGGGAGCAACCAGGCTCCGCTT.

Comment on this clone: Each gene name is a mouse one. The read finishes 1 residue shy of the CDR3 end, and the germline J gene is used to complete it. V gene TRBV24 combines with J gene TRBJ1-1, with D uncertain. Germline V gene data show CDR1 as KGHTA and CDR2 as FRNEEI. The CDR3 has 13 residues. V dropped 2 bases and J dropped 1 base, with 5 bases sitting between them. The CDR3 is CASSLIQNTEVFF. The sequenced part of the CDR3 DNA is TGTGCCAGCAGTCTGATACAAAACACAGAAGTCTTC.